These 13 T cell receptor beta chains were sequenced from one sample in a study of vaccination and CD4 T cells after COVID-19. Treatment of the sample: approximately nine-day PBMC culture with coronavirus spike peptide pools or control peptides (ViraFEST assay). Sequencing of DNA taken from cultured CD4+ T cells relied on the Oncomine TCR Beta short-read assay. Each CDR3 protein gets one entry after TCRdb re-called the PCR reads with MiXCR. This sample carries almost 20,000 distinct CDR3 sequences, around 52% of them seen once, and the ten largest clones take 16%. For these receptors, no antigen is known. The sample taken for sequencing was CD4+ T cells from blood, cultured in vitro. All receptors come from a human donor who had recovered from COVID-19.

The chain combines TRBV5-6 with TRBJ2-1; D remains unclear. The CDR3 length is 13 residues. CDR1 is SGHDT and CDR2 is YYEEEE in the germline V gene. The V end was cut by 4 bases, the J end by 2 bases, with 7 bases between. The DNA of the CDR3 is TGTGCCAGCAGCCTACGGACCTACAATGAGCAGTTCTTC. As protein: CASSLRTYNEQFF.

V gene TRBV29-1 combines with J gene TRBJ2-1, with D possibly being TRBD1 (6 bases). CDR1 SQVTM and CDR2 ANQGSEA come from the germline V gene. V gave up 7 bases and J gave up 6 bases, with 16 bases separating them. CDR3 length equals 13 residues. The CDR3 here is CSAIKTGANEQFF. In DNA form, the CDR3 reads TGCAGCGCCATTAAGACAGGCGCCAATGAGCAGTTCTTC.

The table lists this clonotype with a few counts. V and J are TRBV2 and TRBJ2-3; 9 bases align to TRBD2. From germline, CDR1 is SNHLY and CDR2 FYNNEI. CDR3 length: 15 residues. The ends lost 6 bases at V and 1 base at J; junction bases unmatched: 5. CDR3 sequence: CASSFLAGGTDTQYF. For the CDR3, the DNA is TGTGCCAGCAGCTTTTTAGCGGGGGGCACAGATACGCAGTATTTT. Drawing the rest from reference TRBV2 and TRBJ2-3, the complete variable domain is EPEVTQTPSHQVTQMGQEVILRCVPISNHLYFYWYRQILGQKVEFLVSFYNNEISEKSEIFDDQFSVERPDGSNFTLKIRSTKLEDSAMYFCASSFLAGGTDTQYFGPGTRLTVL.

This clonotype was seen just once. This chain uses TRBV6-5 with TRBJ1-1; D not resolved. V was shortened by 3 bases and J by 6 bases, with 5 bases between the two germline ends. Germline V gene data show CDR1 as MNHEY and CDR2 as SVGAGI. The CDR3 has 11 amino acids. CDR3 nucleotide sequence: TGTGCCAGCAGTTATGATTCTGAAGCTTTCTTT. Its protein is CASSYDSEAFF.

V usage is TRBV5-1 and J usage is TRBJ1-3, with unresolved D. V gave up 0 bases and J gave up 4 bases, with 14 bases separating them. Germline CDR1 is SGHRS and CDR2 is YFSETQ. The CDR3 is 16 residues long. The CDR3: CASSLVGLVWGNTIYF. The DNA for the CDR3 is TGCGCCAGCAGCTTGGTAGGGCTGGTGTGGGGAAACACCATATATTTT.

The V call is TRBV7-9, the J call TRBJ2-5; 7 bases map to TRBD1. Germline assignment: CDR1 SEHNR and CDR2 FQNEAQ (reference sequence). Trimming removed 5 bases from V and 4 bases from J; junction bases left unmatched: 22. The CDR3 length is 19 residues. The CDR3 is CASSRDRGGPPGWAETQYF. The CDR3, as DNA: TGTGCCAGCAGCCGCGATCGAGGGGGCCCACCCGGATGGGCAGAGACCCAGTACTTC.

V usage is TRBV12-3 or TRBV12-4 and J usage is TRBJ2-7; D is possibly TRBD1 (6 bases). The CDR3 is 14 residues long. V lost 5 bases and J lost 6, with 17 bases in between. CDR3 protein: CASSPRGFSTEQYF. Written as DNA, the CDR3 is TGTGCCAGCAGTCCTAGGGGGTTTTCGACCGAGCAGTACTTC.

The chain employs TRBV5-1 and TRBJ2-2; the match to TRBD1 covers 8 bases. After removal of 4 bases from V and 0 bases from J, the junction contained 2 bases not matched to a gene. The CDR3 sequence is 15 residues long. Germline V lookup: CDR1 SGHRS, CDR2 YFSETQ. CDR3 coding DNA: TGCGCCAGCAGCGAGGGACAGGCGAACACCGGGGAGCTGTTTTTT. Translated: CASSEGQANTGELFF. Combining the CDR3 with reference TRBV5-1 and TRBJ2-2 gives the whole variable domain KAGVTQTPRYLIKTRGQQVTLSCSPISGHRSVSWYQQTPGQGLQFLFEYFSETQRNKGNFPGRFSGRQFSNSRSEMNVSTLELGDSALYLCASSEGQANTGELFFGEGSRLTVL.

The chain couples TRBV7-3 to TRBJ2-3; 12 bases match TRBD2. Germline V lookup: CDR1 SGHTA, CDR2 FQGTGA. V lost 1 base, J lost 4 bases, and 15 bases stayed unmatched. The CDR3 covers 20 residues. CDR3 DNA sequence: TGTGCCAGCAGCTTAATAGGGCGGTTTAGGACTAGCGGGGTCCCAGATACGCAGTATTTT. It encodes CASSLIGRFRTSGVPDTQYF.

This chain links TRBV4-1 with TRBJ2-4, with 7 positions matching TRBD1. The V gene end was trimmed by 1 base and the J gene end by 0 bases; junction bases not matched to a gene: 9. Germline CDR1 MGHRA, CDR2 YSYEKL. CDR3 length: 18 residues. CDR3 DNA: TGCGCCAGCAGCCAAGGGACAGGACGCCTTAAAGCCAAAAACATTCAGTACTTC. It is translated as CASSQGTGRLKAKNIQYF.

The V and J genes are TRBV7-2 and TRBJ2-5, with 7 bases that match TRBD1. V was pared by 5 bases and J by 4 bases, with 7 bases of the junction left unmatched. Germline CDR1 reads SGHTA; CDR2 reads FQGNSA. The CDR3 spans 14 residues. CDR3 bases: TGTGCCAGCAGCACCGGGACAGTTAGAGAGACCCAGTACTTC. It codes for CASSTGTVRETQYF.

The count of this clonotype is one. The chain joins TRBV12-3 or TRBV12-4 to TRBJ1-1; D call uncertain. The CDR3 loop spans 13 amino acids. V lost 2 bases and J 2 bases, leaving 6 bases between the germline ends. The CDR3 bases are TGTGCCAGCAGTTTACAAGCTAACACTGAAGCTTTCTTT. Translated, it gives CASSLQANTEAFF.

A word on this clonotype: A read error may account for a junction end that differs from germline. V gene TRBV7-7 combines with J gene TRBJ2-7; D call uncertain. Germline V gene data show CDR1 as SSHAT and CDR2 as FNYEAQ (reference sequence). This CDR3 contains 14 residues. CDR3 nucleotide sequence: TGTGCTAGCAGCTTATCCGGGCCCCCGGCGGAGCAGTACTTC. This translates into CASSLSGPPAEQYF.